This TCR beta chain was recorded in a study of spatial heterogeneity in lung cancer. The study, taken as a whole, reports: Relative to follow-up, resection was when ubiquitous expanded tumor TCRs appeared more in blood.

MiXCR, run by TCRdb on the 5' RACE reads, gives a single entry per CDR3 protein. There are about 82,000 distinct CDR3 sequences in the sample; 10% to 15% occur only once, and 3.5% to 5.5% lies in the top ten. This clonotype showed up just a few times. Antigen specificity is unknown. Germline values: CDR1 ENHRY, CDR2 SYGVKD. The CDR3 contains 12 residues. V dropped 8 bases and J dropped 6 bases, with 13 bases sitting between them. The time point is: sample taken at primary tumor resection. Unsorted tumor, nontumor lung tissue or cryopreserved PBMC supplied the whole RNA. The sequence was obtained from a male donor with early-stage non-small cell lung cancer. The rearrangement uses TRBV10-3 and TRBJ1-2, with a tentative D call TRBD1 (5 bases). The material was PBMCs, obtained at surgery. The CDR3 bases are TGTGCCATCGGGCAGGGAGGTAATGGCTACACCTTC. This sequence encodes CAIGQGGNGYTF.